The TCR beta chain under discussion was sequenced for a study of blood T cell repertoires in COVID-19. At the level of the study: Acute-phase and convalescent COVID-19 samples originated in the United States, Italy and Spain. From T cells, B-cell-depleted T cells, or PBMCs came the material, which was cDNA or gDNA.

V was cut by 5 bases and J by 8 bases, with 15 bases left in between. CDR1 and CDR2 (germline): MNHEY, SVGAGI. CDR3 length: 13 residues. The authors' processing: Estimated nucleated cell counts came from reference gene primer amplification. The data were produced by immunoSEQ multiplex PCR, yet TCRdb's version contains in-frame clones alone and is incomplete. Clone size and the V and J calls come from that table; the DNA yielded D and trimming. The sample has over 100,000 clones, 84% seen once. The sample was peripheral blood. The clonotype originates from a man aged 35-49 years with active or convalescent COVID-19. The chain recombines TRBV6-5 with TRBJ1-2; no definite D call. CDR3 bases: TGTGCCAGCAGTCCTGGTCCTAATAGAGGCTACACCTTC. It codes for CASSPGPNRGYTF.